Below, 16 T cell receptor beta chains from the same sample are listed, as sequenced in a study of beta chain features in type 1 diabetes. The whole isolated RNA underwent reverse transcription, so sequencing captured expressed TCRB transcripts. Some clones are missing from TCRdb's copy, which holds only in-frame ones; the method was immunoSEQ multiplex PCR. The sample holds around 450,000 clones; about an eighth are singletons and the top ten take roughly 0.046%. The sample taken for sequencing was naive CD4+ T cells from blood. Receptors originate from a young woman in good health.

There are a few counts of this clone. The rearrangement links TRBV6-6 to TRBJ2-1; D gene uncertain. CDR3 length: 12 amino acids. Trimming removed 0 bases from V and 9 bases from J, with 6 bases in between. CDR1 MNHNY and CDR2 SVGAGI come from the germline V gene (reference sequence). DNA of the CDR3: TGTGCCAGCAGTTACTCTACCAGTGAGCAGTTCTTC. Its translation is CASSYSTSEQFF.

CDR3 amino acids: CASSELGGSYNSPLHF. The CDR3 DNA sequence: TGTGCCAGCAGCGAATTAGGAGGCTCCTATAATTCACCCCTCCACTTT. The genes are TRBV7-9 and TRBJ1-6; D call uncertain. Germline CDR1 SEHNR, CDR2 FQNEAQ (reference sequence). Trimming removed 5 bases from V and 0 bases from J, with 11 bases in between. This CDR3 contains 16 residues.

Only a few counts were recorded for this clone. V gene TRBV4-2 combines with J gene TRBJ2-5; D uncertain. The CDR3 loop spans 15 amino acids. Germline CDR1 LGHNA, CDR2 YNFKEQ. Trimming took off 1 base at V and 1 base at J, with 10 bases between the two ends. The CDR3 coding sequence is TGTGCCAGCAGCCAAGGAAAGGGTTCCCAAGAGACCCAGTACTTC. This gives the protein CASSQGKGSQETQYF.

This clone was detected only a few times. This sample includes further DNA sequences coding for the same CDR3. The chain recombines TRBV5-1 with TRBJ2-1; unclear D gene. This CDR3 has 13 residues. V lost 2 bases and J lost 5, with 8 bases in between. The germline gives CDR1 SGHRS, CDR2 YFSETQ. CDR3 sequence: CASSLGLNNEQFF. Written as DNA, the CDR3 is TGCGCCAGCAGCTTAGGGTTGAACAATGAGCAGTTCTTC.

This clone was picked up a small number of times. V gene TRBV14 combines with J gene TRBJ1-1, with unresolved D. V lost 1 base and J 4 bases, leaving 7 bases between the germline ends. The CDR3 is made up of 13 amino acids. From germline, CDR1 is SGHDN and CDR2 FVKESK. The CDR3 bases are TGTGCCAGCAGCCAAGGGACTGGCACTGAAGCTTTCTTT. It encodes CASSQGTGTEAFF.

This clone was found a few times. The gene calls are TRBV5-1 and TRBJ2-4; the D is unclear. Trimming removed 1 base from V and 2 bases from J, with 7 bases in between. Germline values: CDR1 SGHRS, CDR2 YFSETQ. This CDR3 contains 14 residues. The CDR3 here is CASSLTGPKNIQYF. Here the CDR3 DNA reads TGCGCCAGCAGCTTGACCGGGCCCAAAAACATTCAGTACTTC. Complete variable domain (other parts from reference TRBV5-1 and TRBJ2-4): KAGVTQTPRYLIKTRGQQVTLSCSPISGHRSVSWYQQTPGQGLQFLFEYFSETQRNKGNFPGRFSGRQFSNSRSEMNVSTLELGDSALYLCASSLTGPKNIQYFGAGTRLSVL.

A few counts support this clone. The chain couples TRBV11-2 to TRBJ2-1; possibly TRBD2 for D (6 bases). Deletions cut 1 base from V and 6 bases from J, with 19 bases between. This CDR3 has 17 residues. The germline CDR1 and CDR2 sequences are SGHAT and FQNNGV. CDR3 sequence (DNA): TGTGCCAGCAGCTTAGTCCGGGAGAAAGGGGTCCGCAATGAGCAGTTCTTC. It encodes CASSLVREKGVRNEQFF.

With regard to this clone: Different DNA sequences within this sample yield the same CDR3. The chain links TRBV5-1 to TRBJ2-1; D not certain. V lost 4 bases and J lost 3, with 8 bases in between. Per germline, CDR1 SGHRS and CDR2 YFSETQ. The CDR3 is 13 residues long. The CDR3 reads CASSLDRYNEQFF. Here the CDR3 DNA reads TGCGCCAGCAGCCTAGATCGCTACAATGAGCAGTTCTTC.

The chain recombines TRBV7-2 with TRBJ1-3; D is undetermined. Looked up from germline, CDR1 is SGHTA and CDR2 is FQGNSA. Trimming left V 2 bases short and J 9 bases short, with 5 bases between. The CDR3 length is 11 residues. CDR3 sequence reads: CASSLSSTIYF. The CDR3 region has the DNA TGTGCCAGCAGCTTAAGCAGCACCATATATTTT.

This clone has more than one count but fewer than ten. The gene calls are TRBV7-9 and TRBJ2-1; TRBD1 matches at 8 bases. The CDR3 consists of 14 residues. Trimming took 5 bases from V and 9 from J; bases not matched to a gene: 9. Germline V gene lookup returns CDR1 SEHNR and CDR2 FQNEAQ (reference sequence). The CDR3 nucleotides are TGTGCCAGCAGCCCAGGACAGGGACGGCCTGAGCAGTTCTTC. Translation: CASSPGQGRPEQFF. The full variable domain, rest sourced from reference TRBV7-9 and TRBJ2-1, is DTGVSQNPRHKITKRGQNVTFRCDPISEHNRLYWYRQTLGQGPEFLTYFQNEAQLEKSRLLSDRFSAERPKGSFSTLEIQRTEQGDSAMYLCASSPGQGRPEQFFGPGTRLTVL.

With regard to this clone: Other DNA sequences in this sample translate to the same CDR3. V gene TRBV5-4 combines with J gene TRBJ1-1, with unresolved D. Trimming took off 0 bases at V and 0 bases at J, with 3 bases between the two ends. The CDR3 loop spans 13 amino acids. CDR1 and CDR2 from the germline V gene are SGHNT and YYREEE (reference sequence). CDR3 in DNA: TGTGCCAGCAGCTTGGGACTGAACACTGAAGCTTTCTTT. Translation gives CASSLGLNTEAFF.

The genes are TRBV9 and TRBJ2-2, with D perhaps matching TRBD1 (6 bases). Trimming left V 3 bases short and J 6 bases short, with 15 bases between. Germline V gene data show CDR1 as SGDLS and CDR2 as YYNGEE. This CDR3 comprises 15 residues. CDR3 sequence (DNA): TGTGCCAGCAGCGCCCAAACACAGGGATCCGGGGAGCTGTTTTTT. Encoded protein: CASSAQTQGSGELFF.

The CDR3 is CASSAGTGVLFF. CDR3 nucleotide sequence: TGTGCCAGCAGCGCCGGGACAGGGGTACTGTTTTTT. This rearrangement joins TRBV5-4 to TRBJ2-2, with 10 bases that match TRBD1. Germline values: CDR1 SGHNT, CDR2 YYREEE (reference sequence). The CDR3 consists of 12 residues. V shed 4 bases and J 14 bases; nucleotides not matched to a gene: 5.

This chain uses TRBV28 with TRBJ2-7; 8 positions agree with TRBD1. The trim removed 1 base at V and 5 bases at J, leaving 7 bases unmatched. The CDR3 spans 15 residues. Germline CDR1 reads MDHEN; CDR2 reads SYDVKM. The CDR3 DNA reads TGTGCCAGCAGTTTATTATCGGCAGGGGGCCACGAGCAGTACGTC. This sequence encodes CASSLLSAGGHEQYV.

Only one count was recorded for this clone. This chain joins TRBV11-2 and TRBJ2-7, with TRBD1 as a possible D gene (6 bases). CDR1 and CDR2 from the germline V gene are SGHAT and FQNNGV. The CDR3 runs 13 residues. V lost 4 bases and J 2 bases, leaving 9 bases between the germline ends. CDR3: CASSSDRAYEQYF. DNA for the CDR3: TGTGCCAGCAGCTCGGACAGAGCCTACGAGCAGTACTTC.

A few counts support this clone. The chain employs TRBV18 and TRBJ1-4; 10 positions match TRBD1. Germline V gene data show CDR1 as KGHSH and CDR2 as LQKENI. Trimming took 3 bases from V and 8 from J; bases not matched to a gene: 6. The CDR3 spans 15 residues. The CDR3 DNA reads TGTGCCAGCTCACCTGCACAGGGACAGGGGGAAAAACTGTTTTTT. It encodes CASSPAQGQGEKLFF.